What follows is one T cell receptor (beta chain) and its context. The antigen this receptor binds is unknown. No base quality information exists; no much larger clone differs at one position. From the cysteine up to the phenylalanine, the CDR3 has a length of 15 residues. Only the CDR3 DNA stays, 45 bases, in frame from base 1. The germline V and J ends show losses of 6 bases and 1 base respectively, and no gene match explains 3 bases of the junction. The germline V gene supplies CDR1 SNHLY and CDR2 FYNNEI. The sample is drawn from a study of blood T cell repertoires in COVID-19 (dated by TCRdb to the early 2020s). About the study as a whole: Samples from collaborators originated in the United States, Italy and Spain and spanned both the acute and convalescent phases of COVID-19. The material from the prospective study consisted of cDNA or gDNA derived from T cells, B-cell-depleted T cells, or PBMCs. The dataset comprised deeply sampled blood TCRbeta repertoires from subjects exposed to, actively infected with, or recovered from COVID-19. The repertoires were released in a freely available public database meant as a resource for research on the immune response to SARS-CoV-2. Samples were obtained from the ongoing ImmuneRACE study (first 160 participants) and from roughly 1,300 subjects provided by 6 global collaborators. The sample metadata nearly always contained a de-identified subject ID, COVID-19 status, age in years and sex. HLA class I and class II types, where available, came from metadata supplied by the sample provider rather than from assay-based typing. Broader findings and caveats from the paper: The amount of clinical and demographic metadata varied by source and participant and was provided uncurated.

TCRbeta CDR3 regions were amplified from genomic DNA by means of the immunoSEQ Assay, a bias-controlled multiplex PCR. Per the source publication's procedure: Nucleated cell counts per sample were estimated from amplification of reference gene primers within the assay. Sequence reads were collapsed and filtered to measure the absolute abundance of every unique TCRbeta CDR3 rearrangement. For each sample, productive Simpson clonality was calculated as the square root of Simpson's diversity index over productive rearrangements. TCRdb's version of the immuneACCESS table is confined to in-frame rearrangements and falls short of the full clone set. An unresolved V gene accounts for under half of the shortfall where checked; the remainder is of unknown origin. V, J and clone size are those of that table, while D and trimming were read from the DNA. The table for this sample lists about 160,000 clones; 84% of them were counted only once. Jointly, the top ten make up more than 2% of the sample.

The collaborating institutions used their own protocols to collect whole blood in K2EDTA tubes. For TCRbeta analysis, collaborator samples were shipped as frozen whole blood, as isolated PBMCs, or as DNA extracted from either sample type. Recombination connected TRBV2 to TRBJ2-2, with 9 bases matching TRBD2. The specimen was peripheral blood. This sequence was found in a man in his 70s with acute or convalescent COVID-19. CDR3 region: CASRFSGGNTGELFF. The sequenced DNA: TGTGCCAGCAGGTTTAGCGGGGGGAACACCGGGGAGCTGTTTTTT.